These 13 T cell receptor beta chains came from one sample sequenced in a study of T cells in Graves' hyperthyroidism and ophthalmopathy. RNA transcripts gave rise to amplified TCR beta CDR3 regions. Primed by the HTBI set, a first-round RT-PCR was run on the TCR CDR3. TCRdb independently ran MiXCR on the multiplex PCR reads; one entry per CDR3 protein. Among over 45,000 distinct CDR3 sequences listed, 49% were seen once. The sequenced sample consisted of peripheral blood or thyroid tissue (not recorded which). These receptors all come from a woman in her forties or fifties with Graves' hyperthyroidism.

CDR3 sequence (DNA): TGCAGTGCTAGGGGGGAACTAGCGGGCAGAGAGACCCAGTACTTC. Translating gives CSARGELAGRETQYF. The chain uses TRBV20-1 and TRBJ2-5; 9 bases map to TRBD2. The V gene end was trimmed by 3 bases and the J gene end by 4 bases; junction bases not matched to a gene: 9. CDR1 is DFQATT, CDR2 SNEGSKA, per germline (reference sequence). The CDR3 has 15 amino acids.

This chain links TRBV29-1 with TRBJ2-7; D is perhaps TRBD1 or TRBD2 (5 bases each). CDR3 length: 13 amino acids. V dropped 8 bases and J dropped 3 bases, with 17 bases sitting between them. Germline V gene data show CDR1 as SQVTM and CDR2 as ANQGSEA. CDR3: CSTERDGLYEQYF. CDR3 DNA sequence: TGCAGCACCGAACGGGACGGACTCTACGAGCAGTACTTC.

The rearrangement joins TRBV20-1 to TRBJ1-6, with D unclear. CDR3 length: 12 residues. V lost 6 bases to trimming and J lost 8 bases, with 11 bases between them. Germline V CDR1 and CDR2: DFQATT, SNEGSKA (reference sequence). The CDR3 bases are TGCAGTGCCGGTCCTAAATATTCACCCCTCCACTTT. Its protein is CSAGPKYSPLHF.

This clonotype occurred many times. This rearrangement joins TRBV6-5 to TRBJ2-7; D may be TRBD1 (5 bases). The V end was cut by 0 bases, the J end by 1 base, with 10 bases between. This CDR3 spans 15 amino acids. In germline, CDR1 is MNHEY, CDR2 SVGAGI. DNA of the CDR3: TGTGCCAGCAGTTACTCGAGACAGCTGTCCTACGAGCAGTACTTC. Translated, it gives CASSYSRQLSYEQYF.

In the case of this clonotype: A much more abundant neighbour one base away suggests this may be a read error. Since the CDR3 does not end with the conserved phenylalanine or tryptophan, this likely comes from a read error. CDR3 sequence reads: CASSQGDRNPNYGYTL. The CDR3 DNA reads as TGTGCCAGCAGCCAAGGGGACAGAAACCCAAACTATGGCTACACCCTC. The V and J genes are TRBV3-1 and TRBJ1-2; TRBD1 aligns across 7 bases. J was trimmed by 2 bases and V by 1 base; bases with no gene match: 7. This CDR3 region has 16 residues. Germline CDR1 and CDR2: LGHDT and YNNKEL (reference sequence).

This clonotype was observed many times. CDR3 region: CASISRRGGAPLHF. The CDR3 DNA is TGTGCCAGCATCAGCCGAAGAGGCGGGGCACCCCTCCACTTT. The chain combines TRBV2 with TRBJ1-6; unclear D gene. Trimming stripped 7 bases from V and 11 bases from J, with 18 bases between. This CDR3 has 14 residues. CDR1 is SNHLY, CDR2 FYNNEI, per germline. The full variable domain, in which reference TRBV2 and TRBJ1-6 provide the parts outside the CDR3, is EPEVTQTPSHQVTQMGQEVILRCVPISNHLYFYWYRQILGQKVEFLVSFYNNEISEKSEIFDDQFSVERPDGSNFTLKIRSTKLEDSAMYFCASISRRGGAPLHFGNGTRLTVT.

The table lists this clonotype with many counts. The V gene is TRBV19, the J gene TRBJ1-2, with a tentative D call TRBD1 (5 bases). V was trimmed by 5 bases and J by 8 bases, leaving 15 bases between them. CDR3 length equals 13 residues. The germline gives CDR1 LNHDA, CDR2 SQIVND (reference sequence). As DNA, the CDR3 is TGTGCCAGTAGTCCGAGGGGACGGCAAGGCTACACCTTC. It yields the protein CASSPRGRQGYTF.

This clonotype was picked up many times. The chain recombines TRBV7-9 with TRBJ1-2, with 9 bases identical to TRBD1. Germline V gene sequence: CDR1 SEHNR, CDR2 FQNEAQ (reference sequence). J was trimmed by 8 bases and V by 3 bases; bases with no gene match: 7. The CDR3 length is 14 residues. CDR3 bases: TGTGCCAGCAGCTTTGGGACAGGGCCCCTCGGCTACACCTTC. Its protein product is CASSFGTGPLGYTF.

This clonotype appeared many times. V is TRBV5-8 and J is TRBJ2-7; maybe TRBD2 (6 bases). The CDR3 spans 13 residues. The V end was cut by 3 bases, the J end by 4 bases, with 11 bases between. The germline V gene encodes CDR1 SGHTS and CDR2 YDEGEE. The CDR3 loop reads CASSWGRGYEQYF. In nucleotides, the CDR3 is TGTGCCAGCAGCTGGGGCCGGGGGTACGAGCAGTACTTC.

This clonotype ranks as medium-sized. The rearrangement links TRBV7-3 to TRBJ1-6, with D uncertain. This CDR3 has 14 amino acids. CDR1 is SGHTA and CDR2 is FQGTGA in the germline V gene. V shed 2 bases and J shed 9 bases, with 11 bases lying between them. The chain's CDR3 is CASSLGGLASPLHF. As DNA, the CDR3 is TGTGCCAGCAGCTTAGGAGGGTTGGCTTCACCCCTCCACTTT.

The gene calls are TRBV20-1 and TRBJ2-5, with 14 bases aligning to TRBD2. Germline V lookup: CDR1 DFQATT, CDR2 SNEGSKA (reference sequence). V trimming: 5 bases; J trimming: 5 bases; junction bases outside the gene matches: 4. The CDR3 consists of 14 residues. This CDR3 reads CSAAGLAGAETQYF. The CDR3, as DNA: TGCAGTGCTGCGGGACTAGCGGGAGCTGAGACCCAGTACTTC.

This chain connects TRBV20-1 to TRBJ2-2, with TRBD1 identical over 9 bases. Germline V gene lookup returns CDR1 DFQATT and CDR2 SNEGSKA (reference sequence). CDR3 length equals 13 residues. The V gene end was trimmed by 7 bases and the J gene end by 6 bases; junction bases not matched to a gene: 6. The CDR3 here is CSVLDRGAGELFF. The DNA of the CDR3 is TGCAGTGTACTGGACAGGGGCGCCGGGGAGCTGTTTTTT.

The chain uses TRBV25-1 and TRBJ1-6, with a weak D call TRBD1 (5 bases). The CDR3 covers 14 residues. Looked up from germline, CDR1 is MGHDK and CDR2 is SYGVNS. V lost 0 bases to trimming and J lost 8 bases, with 8 bases between them. As DNA, the CDR3 is TGTGCCAGCAGTGAATATGACAGAGATTCACCCCTCCACTTT. Translating it yields CASSEYDRDSPLHF.